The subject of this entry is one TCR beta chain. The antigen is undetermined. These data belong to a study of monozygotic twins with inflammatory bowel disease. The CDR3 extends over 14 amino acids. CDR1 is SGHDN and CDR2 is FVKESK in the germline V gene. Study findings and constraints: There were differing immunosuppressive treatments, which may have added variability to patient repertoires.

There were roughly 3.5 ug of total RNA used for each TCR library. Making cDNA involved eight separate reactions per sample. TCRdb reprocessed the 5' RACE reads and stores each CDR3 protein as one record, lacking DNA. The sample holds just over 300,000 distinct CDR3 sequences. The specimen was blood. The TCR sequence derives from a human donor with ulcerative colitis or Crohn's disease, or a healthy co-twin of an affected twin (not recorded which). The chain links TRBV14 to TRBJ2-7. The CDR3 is CASSPRGNMYEQYF.